This TCR beta chain appears in the sequencing data of a study of post-analysis software for immune sequencing data. Background on the study: As for disease course, relapsing-remitting, secondary progressive and progressive-relapsing multiple sclerosis were all included.

A note on this clonotype: Its antigen is unknown.

The CDR3 totals 15 residues. V was shortened by 3 bases and J by 2 bases, with 12 bases between the two germline ends. In germline, CDR1 is MGHDK, CDR2 SYGVNS. Points from the study as a whole: People with multiple sclerosis had a significantly lower normalized Chao1 diversity than controls did. Patients carried roughly 5 TRBV segments more frequently than controls did, and TRBV5-6, TRBV5-1 and TRBV20-1 were among them. Under F measure analysis, samples from one preparation batch co-clustered strongly.

Unique molecular identifiers were carried by the TCR beta cDNA libraries. Input populations of 1 to 10 million T cells gave rise to around 480,000 cDNA molecules. One entry per CDR3 protein results from TCRdb running MiXCR on the PCR reads. The sample lists 800,000 to 950,000 distinct CDR3 sequences, approximately 50% occurring once. The V and J genes are TRBV25-1 and TRBJ2-3, with D uncertain. This TCR was recovered from a girl between 5 and 17 years old with multiple sclerosis. The sample was blood. The CDR3 coding sequence is TGTGCCAGCAGTGAGGCCTCCCGCCCCACAGATACGCAGTATTTT. Amino acid sequence: CASSEASRPTDTQYF.